This T cell receptor beta chain was documented in a study of glioma-infiltrating T cells after dendritic cell vaccination (dated by TCRdb to 2016 to 2017). Turning to the overall study: A cohort of 15 glioblastoma patients from Phase I and II dendritic cell vaccination trials was included, of whom 9 were newly diagnosed and 6 had recurrent disease. TCR sequencing metrics, including TIL content and tumor-blood repertoire overlap, were correlated with survival after dendritic cell vaccination. Tumor-infiltrating lymphocyte content was quantified and tumor and blood repertoires were compared in dendritic cell-vaccinated glioblastoma patients by deep sequencing of TCR beta CDR3 regions. The vaccine was prepared from monocyte-derived dendritic cells that were cultured for under 8 days with IL-4 and GM-CSF and then pulsed overnight with autologous tumor lysate. Between the early 2000s and the early 2010s, the patients were given dendritic cell vaccination pulsed with autologous tumor lysate. Each patient was given three intradermal dendritic cell vaccine injections, spaced two weeks apart, in the arm below the axilla. The paper's findings and limits, for the study overall: The TCR overlap response model with three groups was called speculative and said to need prospective validation. No direct relationship between TCR clonality and survival was found, suggesting that a diverse polyclonal response may matter. After dendritic cell vaccination, a higher estimated pretreatment TIL content predicted longer time to progression and longer overall survival. The cohort was small and heterogeneous, and full blood and tumor sets were available for few patients, with initial-recurrent tumor pairs available for even fewer patients.

This clone was seen only once. Its specific antigen is unknown. There are no base qualities to consult, and no much larger clone falls within one base. Reading from cysteine to phenylalanine, the CDR3 counts 18 amino acids. Only the CDR3 part of the read is kept: 54 bases, read in frame from the first base. CDR1 is given as SEHNR and CDR2 as FQNEAQ, both from the germline V gene (reference sequence). V lost 5 bases and J lost 3 bases; the stretch between them is 22 bases long. TCRB CDR3 regions were amplified from 1.5 to 2.5 ug genomic DNA, or all available DNA if less, using the immunoSEQ assay. The multiplex PCR relied on 60 forward primers for TCR V beta segments and 13 reverse primers for J beta segments. Synthetic control templates were spiked into each sample at limiting dilution to estimate reads per starting template. The Illumina HiSeq System generated 87 bp sequencing reads. The original methods were these. To remove PCR and sequencing errors, closely related sequences were merged with a nearest neighbor algorithm. TCR overlap was measured as the percentage of unique tumor TCR beta sequences also present in the same patient's peripheral blood. Entries here come from immuneACCESS through TCRdb and include only in-frame sequences with V and J called. Some clones fail to appear in such tables; in the studies checked, an unresolved V gene covers under half of the shortfall, and the cause of the remainder is unknown. Clone size and V and J calls were adopted from that table, with D and trimming inferred from the DNA. The sample table records some 78,000 clones; around 85% of these occur just once. The ten top clones hold around 9.3% of the sample.

In the paper's terms, the time point label means: after dendritic cell vaccination, including at tumor progression/relapse. Selection of patients required sufficient residual fresh-frozen tumor tissue and over two years of available survival data. An isocitrate dehydrogenase mutation was not carried by any of the glioblastoma patients, although molecular status was otherwise variable. PBMC were collected before vaccination, two weeks after the third vaccination, and at tumor progression if tumor progression occurred. The Qiagen DNeasy Blood extraction Kit was used for extraction of genomic DNA. The rearranged chain carries TRBV7-9 and TRBJ2-2; D gene: possibly TRBD2, on 7 matching bases. The specimen comprised blood, sampled after dendritic cell vaccination. This sequence was found in a human donor with glioblastoma. The sequenced DNA: TGTGCCAGCAGCCCCCCAGGGGAGGGGTTGGATTACACCGGGGAGCTGTTTTTT. This encodes CASSPPGEGLDYTGELFF.